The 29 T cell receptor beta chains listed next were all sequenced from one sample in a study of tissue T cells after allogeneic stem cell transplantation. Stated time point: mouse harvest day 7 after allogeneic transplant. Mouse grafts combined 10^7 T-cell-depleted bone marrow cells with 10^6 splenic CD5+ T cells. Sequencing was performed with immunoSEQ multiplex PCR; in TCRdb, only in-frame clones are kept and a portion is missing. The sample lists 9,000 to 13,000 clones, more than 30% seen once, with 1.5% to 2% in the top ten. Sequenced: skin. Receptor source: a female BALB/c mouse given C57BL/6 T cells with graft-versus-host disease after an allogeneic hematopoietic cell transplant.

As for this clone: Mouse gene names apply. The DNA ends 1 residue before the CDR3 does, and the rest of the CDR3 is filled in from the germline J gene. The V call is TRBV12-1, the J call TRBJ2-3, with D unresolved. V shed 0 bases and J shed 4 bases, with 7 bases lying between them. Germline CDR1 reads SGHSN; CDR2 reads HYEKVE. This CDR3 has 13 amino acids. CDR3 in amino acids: CASSLDISETLYF. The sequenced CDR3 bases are TGTGCCAGCTCTCTCGACATCTCAGAAACGCTGTAT. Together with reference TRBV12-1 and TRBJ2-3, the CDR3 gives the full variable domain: DSGVVQSPRHIIKEKGGRSVLTCIPISGHSNVVWYQQTLGKELKFLIQHYEKVERDKGFLPSRFSVQQFDDYHSEMNMSALELEDSAMYFCASSLDISETLYFGSGTRLTVL.

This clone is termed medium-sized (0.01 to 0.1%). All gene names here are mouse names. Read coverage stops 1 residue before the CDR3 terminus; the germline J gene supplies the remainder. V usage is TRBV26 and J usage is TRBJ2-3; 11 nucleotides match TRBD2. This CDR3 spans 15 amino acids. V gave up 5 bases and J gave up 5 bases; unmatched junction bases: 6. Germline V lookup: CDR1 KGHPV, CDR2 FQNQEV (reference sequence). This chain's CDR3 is CASSSLGTGGETLYF. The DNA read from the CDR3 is TGTGCCAGCAGTTCTCTCGGGACTGGGGGAGAAACGCTGTAT.

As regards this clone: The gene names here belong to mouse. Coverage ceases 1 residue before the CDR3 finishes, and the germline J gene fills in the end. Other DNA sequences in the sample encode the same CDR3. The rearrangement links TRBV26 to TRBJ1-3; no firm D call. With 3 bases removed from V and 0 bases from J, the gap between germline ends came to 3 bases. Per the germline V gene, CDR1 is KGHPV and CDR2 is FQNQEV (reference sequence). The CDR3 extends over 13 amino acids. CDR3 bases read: TGTGCCAGCAGTCTTTATTCTGGAAATACGCTCTAT. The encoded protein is CASSLYSGNTLY. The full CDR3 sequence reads CASSLYSGNTLYF. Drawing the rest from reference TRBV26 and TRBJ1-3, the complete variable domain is NSKVIQTPRYLVKGQGQKAKMRCIPEKGHPVVFWYQQNKNNEFKFLINFQNQEVLQQIDMTEKRFSAECPSNSPCSLEIQSSEAGDSALYLCASSLYSGNTLYFGEGSRLIVV.

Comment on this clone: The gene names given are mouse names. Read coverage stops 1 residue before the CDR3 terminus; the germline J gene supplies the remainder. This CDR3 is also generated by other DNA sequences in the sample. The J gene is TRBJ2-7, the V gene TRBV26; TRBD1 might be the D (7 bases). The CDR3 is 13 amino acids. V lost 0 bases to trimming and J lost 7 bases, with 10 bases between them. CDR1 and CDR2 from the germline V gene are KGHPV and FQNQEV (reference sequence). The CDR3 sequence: CASSLSGGYEQYF. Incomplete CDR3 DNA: TGTGCCAGCAGTCTGTCAGGGGGCTACGAACAGTAC.

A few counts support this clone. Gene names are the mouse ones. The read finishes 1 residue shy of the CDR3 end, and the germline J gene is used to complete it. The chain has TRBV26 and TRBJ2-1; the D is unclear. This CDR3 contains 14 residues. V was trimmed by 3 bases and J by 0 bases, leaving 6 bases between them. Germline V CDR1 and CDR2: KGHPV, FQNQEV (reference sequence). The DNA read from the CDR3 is TGTGCCAGCAGTCTCTCAGTTAACTATGCTGAGCAGTTC. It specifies CASSLSVNYAEQF. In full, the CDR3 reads CASSLSVNYAEQFF.

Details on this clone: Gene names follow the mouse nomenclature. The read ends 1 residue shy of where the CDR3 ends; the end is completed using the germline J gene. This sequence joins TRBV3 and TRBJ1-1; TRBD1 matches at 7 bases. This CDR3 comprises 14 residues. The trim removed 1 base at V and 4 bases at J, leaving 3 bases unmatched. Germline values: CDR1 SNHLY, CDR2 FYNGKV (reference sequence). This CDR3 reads CASSLEGAGTEVFF. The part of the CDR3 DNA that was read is TGTGCCAGCAGCTTAGAGGGGGCTGGCACAGAAGTCTTC. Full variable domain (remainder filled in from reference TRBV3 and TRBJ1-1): GPKVLQIPSHQIIDMGQMVTLNCDPVSNHLYFYWYKQILGQQMEFLVNFYNGKVMEKSKLFKDQFSVERPDGSYFTLKIQPTALEDSAVYFCASSLEGAGTEVFFGKGTRLTVV.

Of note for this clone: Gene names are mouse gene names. The CDR3 sequence: CASSRQGGQNTLYF. The covered CDR3 bases are TGTGCCAGCTCACGACAGGGGGGTCAAAACACCTTGTAC. V usage is TRBV12-1 and J usage is TRBJ2-4; 9 bases are a match to TRBD1. Coverage ceases 1 residue before the CDR3 finishes, and the germline J gene fills in the end. The CDR3 loop spans 14 amino acids. V shed 4 bases and J 1 base; nucleotides not matched to a gene: 2. CDR1 SGHSN and CDR2 HYEKVE come from the germline V gene.

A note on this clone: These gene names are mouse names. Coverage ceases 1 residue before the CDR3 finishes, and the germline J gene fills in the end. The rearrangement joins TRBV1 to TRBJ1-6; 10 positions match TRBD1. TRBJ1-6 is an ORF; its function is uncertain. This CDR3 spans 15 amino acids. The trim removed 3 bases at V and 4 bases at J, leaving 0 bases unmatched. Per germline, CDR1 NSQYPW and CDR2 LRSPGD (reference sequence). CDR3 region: CTCSAGQGYNSPLYF. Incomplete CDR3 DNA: TGCACCTGCAGTGCGGGACAGGGGTATAATTCGCCCCTCTAC.

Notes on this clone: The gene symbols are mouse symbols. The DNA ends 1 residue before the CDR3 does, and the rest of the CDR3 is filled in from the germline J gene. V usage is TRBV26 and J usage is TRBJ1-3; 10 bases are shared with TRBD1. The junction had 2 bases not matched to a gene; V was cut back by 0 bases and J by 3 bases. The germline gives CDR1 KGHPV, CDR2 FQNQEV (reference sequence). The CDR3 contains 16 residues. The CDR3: CASSLSGTGVGNTLYF. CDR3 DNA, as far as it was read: TGTGCCAGCAGTCTGTCCGGGACAGGGGTTGGAAATACGCTCTAT.

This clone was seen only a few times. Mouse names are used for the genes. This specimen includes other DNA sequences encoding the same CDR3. The CDR3: CASSRQGANSDYTF. The part of the CDR3 DNA that was read is TGTGCCAGCTCCCGCCAGGGAGCAAACTCCGACTACACC. This rearrangement joins TRBV26 to TRBJ1-2, with D maybe TRBD1 (5 bases). The missing CDR3 end, 1 residue past where the read stops, is filled in from the germline J gene. Germline V gene sequence: CDR1 KGHPV, CDR2 FQNQEV (reference sequence). The CDR3 spans 14 residues. V gave up 8 bases and J gave up 0 bases, with 13 bases separating them.

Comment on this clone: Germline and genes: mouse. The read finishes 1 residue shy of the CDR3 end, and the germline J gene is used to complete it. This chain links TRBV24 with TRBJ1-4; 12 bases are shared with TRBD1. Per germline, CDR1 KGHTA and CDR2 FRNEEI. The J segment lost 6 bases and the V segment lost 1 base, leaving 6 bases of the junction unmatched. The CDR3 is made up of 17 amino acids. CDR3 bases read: TGTGCCAGCAGTCTGTCGGGACAGGGGGCGCGAGACGAAAGATTATTT. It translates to CASSLSGQGARDERLF. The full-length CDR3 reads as CASSLSGQGARDERLFF.

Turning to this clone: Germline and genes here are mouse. The part of the CDR3 DNA that was read is TGTGCCAGCAGTCTGACCGGGACTGGGGGGTATGAACAGTAC. It specifies CASSLTGTGGYEQY. The whole CDR3 protein is CASSLTGTGGYEQYF. The genes are TRBV26 and TRBJ2-7, with 12 bases lining up with TRBD2. The read ends 1 residue early relative to the CDR3; the germline J gene fills the gap. After removal of 2 bases from V and 4 bases from J, the junction contained 3 bases not matched to a gene. The CDR3 totals 15 residues. Germline lookup yields CDR1 KGHPV and CDR2 FQNQEV (reference sequence).

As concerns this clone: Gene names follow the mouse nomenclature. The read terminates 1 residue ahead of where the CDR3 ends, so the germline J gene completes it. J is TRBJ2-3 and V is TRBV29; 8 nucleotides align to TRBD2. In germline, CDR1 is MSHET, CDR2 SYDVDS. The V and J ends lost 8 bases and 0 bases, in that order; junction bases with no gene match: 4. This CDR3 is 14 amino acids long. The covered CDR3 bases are TGTGCTAGCGGGACTGGTCCTAGTGCAGAAACGCTGTAT. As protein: CASGTGPSAETLY. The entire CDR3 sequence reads CASGTGPSAETLYF.

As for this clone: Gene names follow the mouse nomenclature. CDR3 DNA (partial): TGTGCCAGCAGTACGACAGACACAGAAGTCTTC. Translating gives CASSTTDTEVF. The complete CDR3 protein is CASSTTDTEVFF. The chain combines TRBV19 with TRBJ1-1, with D perhaps TRBD1 (5 bases). The read ends 1 residue shy of where the CDR3 ends; the end is completed using the germline J gene. The germline V and J ends were trimmed by 3 bases and 3 bases, with 6 bases remaining between them. The CDR3 is 12 residues long. Germline V gene sequence: CDR1 FNHDT, CDR2 SITEND (reference sequence).

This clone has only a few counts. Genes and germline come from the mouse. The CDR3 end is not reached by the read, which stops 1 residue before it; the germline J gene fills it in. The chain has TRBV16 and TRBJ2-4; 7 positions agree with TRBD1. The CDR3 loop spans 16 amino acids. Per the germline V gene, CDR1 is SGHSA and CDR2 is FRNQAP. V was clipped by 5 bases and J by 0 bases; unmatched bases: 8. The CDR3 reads CASSPQGRGSQNTLYF. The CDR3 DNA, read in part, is TGTGCAAGCAGCCCACAGGGGAGGGGTAGTCAAAACACCTTGTAC.

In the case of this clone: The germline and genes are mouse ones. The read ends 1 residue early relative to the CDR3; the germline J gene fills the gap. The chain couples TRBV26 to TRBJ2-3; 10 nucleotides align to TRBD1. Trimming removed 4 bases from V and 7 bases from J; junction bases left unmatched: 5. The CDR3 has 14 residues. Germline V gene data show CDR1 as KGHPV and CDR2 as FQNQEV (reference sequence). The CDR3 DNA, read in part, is TGTGCCAGCAGTCCTCGACAGGGGGCGAAAACGCTGTAT. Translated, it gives CASSPRQGAKTLY. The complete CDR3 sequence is CASSPRQGAKTLYF. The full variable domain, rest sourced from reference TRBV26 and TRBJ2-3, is NSKVIQTPRYLVKGQGQKAKMRCIPEKGHPVVFWYQQNKNNEFKFLINFQNQEVLQQIDMTEKRFSAECPSNSPCSLEIQSSEAGDSALYLCASSPRQGAKTLYFGSGTRLTVL.

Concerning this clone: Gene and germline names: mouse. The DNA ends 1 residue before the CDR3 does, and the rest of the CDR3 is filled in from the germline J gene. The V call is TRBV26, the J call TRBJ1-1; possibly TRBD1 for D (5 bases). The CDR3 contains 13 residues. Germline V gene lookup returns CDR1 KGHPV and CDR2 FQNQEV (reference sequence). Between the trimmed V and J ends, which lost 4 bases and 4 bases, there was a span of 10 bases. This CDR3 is CASSPGMGTEVFF. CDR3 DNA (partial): TGTGCCAGCAGTCCAGGGATGGGCACAGAAGTCTTC.

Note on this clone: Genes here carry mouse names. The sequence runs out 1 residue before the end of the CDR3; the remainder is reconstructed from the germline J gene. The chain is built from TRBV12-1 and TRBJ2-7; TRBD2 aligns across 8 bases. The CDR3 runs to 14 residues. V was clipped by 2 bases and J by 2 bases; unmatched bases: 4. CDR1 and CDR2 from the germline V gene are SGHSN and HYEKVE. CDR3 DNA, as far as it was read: TGTGCCAGCTCTCCCGACTGGGGAGCCTATGAACAGTAC. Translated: CASSPDWGAYEQY. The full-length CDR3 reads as CASSPDWGAYEQYF.

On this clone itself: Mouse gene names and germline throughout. CDR3 DNA (partial): TGTGCCAGCAGTCTCCAATCTAGTGCAGAAACGCTGTAT. It is translated as CASSLQSSAETLY. The complete CDR3 protein is CASSLQSSAETLYF. The V and J genes are TRBV26 and TRBJ2-3; no reliable D call. With the read ending 1 residue before the CDR3 end, the germline J gene is used to fill in that end. In germline, CDR1 is KGHPV, CDR2 FQNQEV (reference sequence). The CDR3 sequence is 14 residues long. V was trimmed by 3 bases and J by 0 bases, leaving 7 bases between them.

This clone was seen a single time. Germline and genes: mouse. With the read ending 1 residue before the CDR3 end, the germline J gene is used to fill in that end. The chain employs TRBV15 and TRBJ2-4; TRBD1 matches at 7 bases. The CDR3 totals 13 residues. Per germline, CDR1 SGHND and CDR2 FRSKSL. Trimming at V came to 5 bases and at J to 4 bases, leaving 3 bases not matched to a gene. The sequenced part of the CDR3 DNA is TGTGCCAGCAGTCCGGACAGGAAAAACACCTTGTAC. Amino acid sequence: CASSPDRKNTLY. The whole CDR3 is CASSPDRKNTLYF.

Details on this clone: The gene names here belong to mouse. The CDR3 loop reads CASSLTGITGQLYF. Incomplete CDR3 DNA: TGTGCCAGCTCTCTGACTGGGATCACCGGGCAGCTCTAC. V is TRBV12-1 and J is TRBJ2-2, with 7 bases that match TRBD2. The read stops 1 residue short of the end of the CDR3; the missing end is completed from the germline J gene. This CDR3 comprises 14 residues. V was clipped by 1 base and J by 4 bases; unmatched bases: 2. CDR1 and CDR2 (germline): SGHSN, HYEKVE.

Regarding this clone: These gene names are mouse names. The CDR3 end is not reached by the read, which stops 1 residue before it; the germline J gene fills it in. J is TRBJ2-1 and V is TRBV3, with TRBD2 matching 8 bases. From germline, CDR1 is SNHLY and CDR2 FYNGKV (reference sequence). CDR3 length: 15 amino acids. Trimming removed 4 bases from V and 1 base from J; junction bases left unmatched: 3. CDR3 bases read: TGTGCCAGCAGCTCCCGACTGGGGAACTATGCTGAGCAGTTC. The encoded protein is CASSSRLGNYAEQF. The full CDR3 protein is CASSSRLGNYAEQFF.

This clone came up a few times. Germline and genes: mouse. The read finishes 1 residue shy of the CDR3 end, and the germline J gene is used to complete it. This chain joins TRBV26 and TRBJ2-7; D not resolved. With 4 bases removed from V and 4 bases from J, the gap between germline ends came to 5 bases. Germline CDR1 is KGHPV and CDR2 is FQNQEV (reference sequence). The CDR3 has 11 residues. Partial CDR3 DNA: TGTGCCAGCAGTCGGGGTTATGAACAGTAC. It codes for CASSRGYEQY. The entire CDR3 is CASSRGYEQYF. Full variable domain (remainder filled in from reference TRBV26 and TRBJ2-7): NSKVIQTPRYLVKGQGQKAKMRCIPEKGHPVVFWYQQNKNNEFKFLINFQNQEVLQQIDMTEKRFSAECPSNSPCSLEIQSSEAGDSALYLCASSRGYEQYFGPGTRLTVL.

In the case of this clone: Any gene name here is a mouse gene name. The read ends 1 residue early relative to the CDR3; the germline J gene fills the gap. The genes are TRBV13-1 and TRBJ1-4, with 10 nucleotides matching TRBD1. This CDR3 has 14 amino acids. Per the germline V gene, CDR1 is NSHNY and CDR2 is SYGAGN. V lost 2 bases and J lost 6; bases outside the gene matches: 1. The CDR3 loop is CASSEGTGDERLFF. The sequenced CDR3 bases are TGTGCCAGCAGTGAAGGGACAGGGGACGAAAGATTATTT. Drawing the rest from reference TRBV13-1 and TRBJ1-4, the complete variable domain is EAAVTQSPRNKVTVTGGNVTLSCRQTNSHNYMYWYRQDTGHGLRLIHYSYGAGNLRIGDVPDGYKATRTTQEDFFLLLELASPSQTSLYFCASSEGTGDERLFFGHGTKLSVL.

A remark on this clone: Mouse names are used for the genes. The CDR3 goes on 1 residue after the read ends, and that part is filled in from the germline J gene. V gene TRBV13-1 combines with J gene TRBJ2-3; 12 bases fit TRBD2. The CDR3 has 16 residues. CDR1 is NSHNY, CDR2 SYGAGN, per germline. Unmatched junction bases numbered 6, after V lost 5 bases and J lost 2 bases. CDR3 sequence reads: CASSRLGGRAAETLYF. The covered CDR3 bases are TGTGCCAGCAGCCGACTGGGGGGGCGCGCTGCAGAAACGCTGTAT.

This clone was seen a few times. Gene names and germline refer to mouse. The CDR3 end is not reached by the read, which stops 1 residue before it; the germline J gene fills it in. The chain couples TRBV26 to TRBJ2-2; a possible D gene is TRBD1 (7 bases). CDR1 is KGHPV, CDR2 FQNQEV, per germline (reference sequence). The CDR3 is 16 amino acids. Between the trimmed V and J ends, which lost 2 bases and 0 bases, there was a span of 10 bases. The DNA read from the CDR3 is TGTGCCAGCAGTCTGGCAGGGGGGTCAAACACCGGGCAGCTCTAC. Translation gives CASSLAGGSNTGQLY. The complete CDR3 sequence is CASSLAGGSNTGQLYF.

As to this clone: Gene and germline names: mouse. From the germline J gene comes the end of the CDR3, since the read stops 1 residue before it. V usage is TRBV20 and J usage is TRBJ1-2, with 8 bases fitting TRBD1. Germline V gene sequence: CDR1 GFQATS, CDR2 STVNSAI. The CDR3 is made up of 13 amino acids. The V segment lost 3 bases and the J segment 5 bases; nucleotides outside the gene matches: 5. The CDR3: CGASYRGRSDYTF. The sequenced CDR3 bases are TGTGGTGCTAGTTACAGGGGGAGGTCCGACTACACC.

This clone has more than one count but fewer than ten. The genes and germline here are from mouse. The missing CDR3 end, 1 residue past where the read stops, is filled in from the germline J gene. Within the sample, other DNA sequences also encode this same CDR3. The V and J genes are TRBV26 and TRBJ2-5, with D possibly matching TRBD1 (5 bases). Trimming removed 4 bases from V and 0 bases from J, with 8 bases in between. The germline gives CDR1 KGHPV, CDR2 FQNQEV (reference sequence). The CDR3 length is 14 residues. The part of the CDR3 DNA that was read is TGTGCCAGCAGTCGGACAATTAACCAAGACACCCAGTAC. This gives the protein CASSRTINQDTQY. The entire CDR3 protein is CASSRTINQDTQYF.

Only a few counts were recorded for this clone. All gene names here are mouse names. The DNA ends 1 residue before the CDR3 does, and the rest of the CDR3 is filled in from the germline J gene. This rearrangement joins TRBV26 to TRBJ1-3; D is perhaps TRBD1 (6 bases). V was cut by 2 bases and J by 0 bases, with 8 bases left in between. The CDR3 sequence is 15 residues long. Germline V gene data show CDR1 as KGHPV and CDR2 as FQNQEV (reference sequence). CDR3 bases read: TGTGCCAGCAGTCTGCAGGGGTCTTCTGGAAATACGCTCTAT. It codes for CASSLQGSSGNTLY. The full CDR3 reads CASSLQGSSGNTLYF.